The 7 T cell receptor beta chains presented below share a single source sample, sequenced in a study of shared clonotypes between healthy human individuals. Clones were read by immunoSEQ multiplex PCR, and TCRdb kept only the in-frame ones, dropping some. In the table there are roughly 400,000 clones, roughly 96% of which are singletons. Sample: memory CD8+ T cells sorted from blood. Regarding subset: CD45RO+ cells pooled with CCR7-negative TemRA cells. Every receptor here comes from a man aged 25 to 40 in good health.

The CDR3 here is CASSPNGYEQYF. The CDR3, as DNA: TGTGCCAGCTCACCAAACGGGTACGAGCAGTACTTC. The chain joins TRBV18 to TRBJ2-7, with unresolved D. CDR1 is KGHSH, CDR2 LQKENI, per germline. Trimming removed 2 bases from V and 4 bases from J, with 6 bases in between. The CDR3 sequence is 12 residues long.

The chain couples TRBV30 to TRBJ1-2; D call uncertain. Trimming stripped 4 bases from V and 4 bases from J, with 16 bases between. Germline V CDR1 and CDR2: GTSNPN, SVGIG (reference sequence). The CDR3 totals 14 residues. The CDR3 loop is CAWMAGRGLYGYTF. The CDR3 DNA follows: TGTGCCTGGATGGCGGGGAGAGGCCTCTATGGCTACACCTTC.

The chain employs TRBV28 and TRBJ1-5, with D possibly being TRBD1 (6 bases). Per germline, CDR1 MDHEN and CDR2 SYDVKM. This CDR3 is 13 amino acids long. With 3 bases removed from V and 7 bases from J, the gap between germline ends came to 10 bases. The CDR3 sequence is CASSFQGTQPQHF. DNA for the CDR3: TGTGCCAGCAGTTTTCAGGGGACACAGCCCCAGCATTTT.

The gene calls are TRBV5-1 and TRBJ2-7; D may be TRBD2 (6 bases). The CDR3 runs to 14 residues. Germline V gene data show CDR1 as SGHRS and CDR2 as YFSETQ. Trimming removed 4 bases from V and 1 base from J, with 12 bases in between. As DNA, the CDR3 is TGCGCCAGCAGCGGAAGCGGGTTATCCTACGAGCAGTACTTC. Protein sequence: CASSGSGLSYEQYF.

This sequence joins TRBV5-1 and TRBJ1-6; 10 positions agree with TRBD1. V gave up 5 bases and J gave up 9 bases; unmatched junction bases: 5. This CDR3 region has 14 residues. Germline CDR1 is SGHRS and CDR2 is YFSETQ. The CDR3, as DNA: TGCGCCAGCAGGCCGGACAGGGGGATTTCACCCCTCCACTTT. It is translated as CASRPDRGISPLHF.

The chain employs TRBV15 and TRBJ2-3, with D perhaps matching TRBD1 (6 bases). V was clipped by 8 bases and J by 1 base, with 13 bases between them. There are 14 residues in the CDR3. Germline V gene sequence: CDR1 LNHNV, CDR2 YYDKDF (reference sequence). As DNA, the CDR3 is TGTGCCACCCGTCGACAGGATGGCACAGATACGCAGTATTTT. Amino acid sequence: CATRRQDGTDTQYF.

The count of this clone is one. The chain's CDR3 is CASSENRANEQFF. CDR3 in DNA: TGTGCCAGCAGTGAAAACCGGGCCAATGAGCAGTTCTTC. V usage is TRBV6-5 and J usage is TRBJ2-1; D gene unclear. CDR1 MNHEY and CDR2 SVGAGI come from the germline V gene. The CDR3 runs 13 residues. The V gene lost 5 bases and the J gene lost 6 bases, with 11 bases spanning the gap.